This TCR beta chain was found in a study of T cell responses to AZD1222 COVID-19 vaccine. Study details: Pooled in the analysis were second doses at about 4 or about 12 weeks.

TCRdb's table, derived via immunoSEQ multiplex PCR, lists solely in-frame clones and lacks some. The sample records roughly 140,000 clones, under 95% being singletons. A single count supports this clone. What it recognizes is unknown. Trimming pared 0 bases from V and 0 bases from J, leaving 11 bases between. The CDR3 consists of 16 residues. The V gene's germline CDR1 is SGHAT and CDR2 FQNNGV. General study results and limits: Regions 160-218 and 743-854 dominated among vaccine-associated CD4 TCRs spanning spike. Most donors were white British and more were female, and clonal diversity was possibly underestimated. Of the AZD1222 recipients, only 5 to 7 were seropositive at baseline.

The clonotype was recovered from an adult in good health. V is TRBV11-2 and J is TRBJ1-2, with D tentatively TRBD1 (5 bases). Sequencing was performed on peripheral blood, taken on day 0 of AZD1222 vaccination. The CDR3, as DNA: TGTGCCAGCAGCTTAGATCATCAGACAGCTAACTATGGCTACACCTTC. Translated, it gives CASSLDHQTANYGYTF.